This T cell receptor (beta chain) came from a study of blood T cell repertoires in COVID-19. For the study at large: Researchers got acute and convalescent COVID-19 samples from the United States, Italy and Spain.

The CDR3 extends over 13 amino acids. Trimming pared 8 bases from V and 5 bases from J, leaving 13 bases between. TCRdb's copy holds only in-frame clones and misses some; the assay was immunoSEQ multiplex PCR. This sample has roughly 140,000 clones, with approximately 73% found just once. The TCR originated in a woman of 80 years or more with acute or convalescent COVID-19. The J gene is TRBJ2-1, the V gene TRBV12-3 or TRBV12-4; D perhaps matches TRBD2 (7 bases). Sequenced: peripheral blood. CDR3 sequence reads: CASGGAWNNEQFF. DNA for the CDR3: TGTGCCAGCGGGGGGGCGTGGAACAATGAGCAGTTCTTC.